The clone carrying this TCR beta chain appeared once. What it binds is not known. The data originate from a study of shared clonotypes between healthy human individuals. Study results and caveats: The authors expected sequencing depth to affect clonotype sharing among donors. Richness estimates generally favored naive over memory subsets.

The assay was immunoSEQ multiplex PCR, and TCRdb's table has in-frame clones only and misses some. The repertoire holds more than 2 million clones, with roughly 95% as singletons. From germline, CDR1 is SGHAT and CDR2 FQDESV (reference sequence). This CDR3 spans 16 amino acids. V lost 2 bases and J lost 8, with 18 bases in between. CD45RO-negative, CCR7-positively selected cells formed the naive CD8 fraction, excluding terminally differentiated effector memory CD45RA+ cells. The chain employs TRBV11-1 and TRBJ2-2, with D possibly matching TRBD2 (5 bases). This receptor was taken from a man younger than 30 in good health. Some clones in this sample may be carry-over from other donors' samples. Sequenced: naive CD8+ T cells from PBMCs. This CDR3 reads CASSLSNGIIMGELFF. CDR3 bases: TGTGCCAGCAGCTTAAGTAACGGGATCATAATGGGGGAGCTGTTTTTT.